The next 13 T cell receptor beta chains were all read from a single sample in a study of cytomegalovirus exposure and HLA in healthy donors. The PCR contained 60 Vbeta and 13 Jbeta primers. Repertoires were generated with immunoSEQ multiplex PCR, while TCRdb's copy carries only in-frame clones and drops some. The sample lists 150,000 or so clones; roughly 75% were seen once. What was sequenced was PBMCs. All receptors come from a man aged 18 to 35 in good health and CMV-seropositive.

This clone was found a few times. The gene calls are TRBV6-1 and TRBJ1-3; D not resolved. This CDR3 contains 11 residues. Trimming took 6 bases from V and 6 from J, leaving 6 bases between them. The V gene's germline CDR1 is MNHNS and CDR2 SASEGT. The CDR3 loop reads CASSPSNTIYF. The CDR3 DNA is TGTGCCAGCAGCCCCTCAAACACCATATATTTT.

The J gene is TRBJ2-7, the V gene TRBV7-8; possible D gene TRBD1, 6 bases. CDR1 and CDR2 from the germline V gene are SGHVS and FQNEAQ. CDR3 length equals 15 residues. V was shortened by 1 base and J by 6 bases, with 16 bases between the two germline ends. CDR3 region: CASSLGWNRASEQYF. The CDR3 DNA follows: TGTGCCAGCAGCTTAGGATGGAACAGGGCTTCCGAGCAGTACTTC.

The genes are TRBV5-1 and TRBJ2-7; 9 nucleotides agree with TRBD2. Germline V CDR1 and CDR2: SGHRS, YFSETQ. The trim removed 4 bases at V and 0 bases at J, leaving 5 bases unmatched. This CDR3 spans 15 amino acids. The CDR3 sequence is CASSPGTSSSYEQYF. The CDR3 nucleotides are TGCGCCAGCAGCCCCGGGACTAGCAGCTCCTACGAGCAGTACTTC.

The chain couples TRBV5-1 to TRBJ2-5, with D possibly matching TRBD1 (6 bases). Germline V gene data show CDR1 as SGHRS and CDR2 as YFSETQ. The CDR3 is made up of 12 amino acids. V dropped 4 bases and J dropped 4 bases, with 8 bases sitting between them. The CDR3 spells CASSLGAETQYF. The CDR3 DNA is TGCGCCAGCAGCCTGGGGGCAGAGACCCAGTACTTC.

This chain links TRBV6-1 with TRBJ2-7; the D is unclear. Trimming stripped 3 bases from V and 1 base from J, with 10 bases between. Germline V gene sequence: CDR1 MNHNS, CDR2 SASEGT. CDR3 length equals 14 residues. Here the CDR3 DNA reads TGTGCCAGCAGTGACGGTTCAAATTCCTACGAGCAGTACTTC. This encodes CASSDGSNSYEQYF.

CDR3 nucleotides: TGTGCCAGCAGCTTAACGGTATCCCGGGACAGCAGCACAGATACGCAGTATTTT. Its protein product is CASSLTVSRDSSTDTQYF. This sequence joins TRBV7-3 and TRBJ2-3; 7 bases are a match to TRBD1. There are 18 residues in the CDR3. Germline CDR1 is SGHTA and CDR2 is FQGTGA. V lost 0 bases, J lost 0 bases, and 9 bases stayed unmatched.

The chain links TRBV7-9 to TRBJ1-1, with a possible D match to TRBD1 (5 bases). The CDR3 is 13 amino acids. Germline V gives CDR1 SEHNR, CDR2 FQNEAQ (reference sequence). Between the trimmed V and J ends, which lost 5 bases and 5 bases, there was a span of 12 bases. The CDR3 DNA sequence: TGTGCCAGCAGCGCCAGGGTTACGACTGAAGCTTTCTTT. Residues: CASSARVTTEAFF. Using reference TRBV7-9 and TRBJ1-1 for the parts outside the CDR3, the full variable domain is DTGVSQNPRHKITKRGQNVTFRCDPISEHNRLYWYRQTLGQGPEFLTYFQNEAQLEKSRLLSDRFSAERPKGSFSTLEIQRTEQGDSAMYLCASSARVTTEAFFGQGTRLTVV.

This sequence joins TRBV28 and TRBJ2-7; no firm D call. The V and J ends lost 0 bases and 6 bases respectively, with 6 bases between them. The CDR3 covers 12 residues. The germline V gene has CDR1 MDHEN and CDR2 SYDVKM. The CDR3 DNA reads TGTGCCAGCAGTTTATGGAGAGGCGAGCAGTACTTC. This gives the protein CASSLWRGEQYF.

This chain connects TRBV6-6 to TRBJ1-5; D is undetermined. This CDR3 comprises 14 residues. V was trimmed by 0 bases and J by 2 bases, leaving 5 bases between them. In germline, CDR1 is MNHNY, CDR2 SVGAGI (reference sequence). The CDR3 here is CASSYSRGNQPQHF. The DNA for the CDR3 is TGTGCCAGCAGTTACTCGAGGGGCAATCAGCCCCAGCATTTT.

CDR3 in amino acids: CASSLVLGTQYF. CDR3 DNA: TGTGCCAGCAGTCTGGTCCTAGGGACCCAGTACTTC. The chain couples TRBV7-3 to TRBJ2-5; D gene unclear. Per germline, CDR1 SGHTA and CDR2 FQGTGA. Trimming removed 6 bases at V and 7 bases at J, with 12 bases between. CDR3 size: 12 residues.

The chain combines TRBV2 with TRBJ2-7; 11 nucleotides align to TRBD2. The V and J ends lost 4 bases and 2 bases, in that order; junction bases with no gene match: 7. This CDR3 spans 16 amino acids. The germline V gene has CDR1 SNHLY and CDR2 FYNNEI. CDR3 in amino acids: CASSAGLAADAYEQYF. CDR3 DNA: TGTGCCAGCAGTGCGGGACTAGCGGCTGACGCCTACGAGCAGTACTTC. Using reference TRBV2 and TRBJ2-7 for the parts outside the CDR3, the full variable domain is EPEVTQTPSHQVTQMGQEVILRCVPISNHLYFYWYRQILGQKVEFLVSFYNNEISEKSEIFDDQFSVERPDGSNFTLKIRSTKLEDSAMYFCASSAGLAADAYEQYFGPGTRLTVT.

A single count supports this clone. CDR3 DNA: TGTGCCAGTAGTACCACACCGTCCATCCAAGAGACCCAGTACTTC. Translation gives CASSTTPSIQETQYF. The chain uses TRBV19 and TRBJ2-5; D is uncertain. CDR1 is LNHDA, CDR2 SQIVND, per germline (reference sequence). Trimming took off 4 bases at V and 1 base at J, with 13 bases between the two ends. The CDR3 sequence is 15 residues long.

The V gene is TRBV28, the J gene TRBJ1-2, with unresolved D. Trimming pared 2 bases from V and 8 bases from J, leaving 9 bases between. CDR1 is MDHEN and CDR2 is SYDVKM in the germline V gene. This CDR3 comprises 12 residues. The CDR3 DNA reads TGTGCCAGCAGTTTAAGAGAGGAGGGCTACACCTTC. Amino acid sequence: CASSLREEGYTF.